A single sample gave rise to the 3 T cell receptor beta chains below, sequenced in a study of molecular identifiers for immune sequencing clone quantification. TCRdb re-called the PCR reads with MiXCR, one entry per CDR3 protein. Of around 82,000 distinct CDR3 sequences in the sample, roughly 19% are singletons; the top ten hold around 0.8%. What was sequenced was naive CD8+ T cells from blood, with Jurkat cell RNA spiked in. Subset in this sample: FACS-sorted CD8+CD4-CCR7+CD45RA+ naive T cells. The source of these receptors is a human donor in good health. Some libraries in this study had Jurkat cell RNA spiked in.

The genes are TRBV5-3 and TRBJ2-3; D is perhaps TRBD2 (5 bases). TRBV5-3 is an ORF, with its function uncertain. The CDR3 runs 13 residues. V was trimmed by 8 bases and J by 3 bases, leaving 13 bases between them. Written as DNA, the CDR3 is TGTGCCAGCTCTCCTAGCACGACAGATACGCAGTATTTT. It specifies CASSPSTTDTQYF.

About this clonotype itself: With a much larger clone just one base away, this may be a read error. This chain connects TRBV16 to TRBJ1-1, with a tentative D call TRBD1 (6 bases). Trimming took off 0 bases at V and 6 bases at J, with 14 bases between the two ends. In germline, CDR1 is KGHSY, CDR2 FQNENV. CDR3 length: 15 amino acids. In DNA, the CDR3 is TGTGCCAGCAGCCAATCTAGGAAGGGGGTTGCTGAAGCTTTCTTT. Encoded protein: CASSQSRKGVAEAFF.

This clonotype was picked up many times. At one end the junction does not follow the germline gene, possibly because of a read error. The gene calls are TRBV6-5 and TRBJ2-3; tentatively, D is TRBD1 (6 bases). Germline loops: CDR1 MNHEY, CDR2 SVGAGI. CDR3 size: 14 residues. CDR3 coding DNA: TGTGCCAGTGGAGACAGGACAAGCAGAGATACGCAGTATTTT. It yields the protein CASGDRTSRDTQYF.